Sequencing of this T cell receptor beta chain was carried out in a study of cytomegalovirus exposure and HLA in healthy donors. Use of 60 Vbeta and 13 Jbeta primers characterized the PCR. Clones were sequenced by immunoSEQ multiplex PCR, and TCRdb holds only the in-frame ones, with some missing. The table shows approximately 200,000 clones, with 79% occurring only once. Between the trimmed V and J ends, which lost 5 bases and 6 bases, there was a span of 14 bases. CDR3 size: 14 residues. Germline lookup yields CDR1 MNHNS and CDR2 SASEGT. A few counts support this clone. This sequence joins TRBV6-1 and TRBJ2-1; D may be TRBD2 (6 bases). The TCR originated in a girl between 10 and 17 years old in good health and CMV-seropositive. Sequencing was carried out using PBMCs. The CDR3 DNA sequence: TGTGCCAGCAGTCCACCGGGAGACGTCAATGAGCAGTTCTTC. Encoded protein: CASSPPGDVNEQFF.